This T cell receptor beta chain was recorded in a study of STAT3 mutations in large granular lymphocyte leukemia. Study outcomes and limitations: Some patients had persisting codominant clonotypes that could mask small clones. In several patients, dominant TCR clone burden exceeded STAT3 mutant burden. All newly emerging clones after therapy were STAT3 wild type. In T-cell large granular lymphocyte leukemia, about half of patients showed multiple immunodominant subclonotypes.

Sequencing was performed with immunoSEQ multiplex PCR; in TCRdb, only in-frame clones are kept and a portion is missing. The data show 3,000 to 3,500 clones, about 74% seen once. CDR1 is SGHRS and CDR2 is YFSETQ in the germline V gene. The CDR3 has 15 residues. V shed 3 bases and J 4 bases; nucleotides not matched to a gene: 8. As to this clone: Its antigen is not identified.

The source of this sequence is a man in his 60s with T-cell large granular lymphocyte leukemia. Some clones in this sample may be carry-over from other donors' samples. Input material: peripheral blood mononuclear cells. The chain links TRBV5-1 to TRBJ2-7, with 9 positions matching TRBD2. The CDR3 loop reads CASSSNSGSAYEQYF. Here the CDR3 DNA reads TGCGCCAGCAGCTCAAATAGCGGGAGCGCTTACGAGCAGTACTTC.